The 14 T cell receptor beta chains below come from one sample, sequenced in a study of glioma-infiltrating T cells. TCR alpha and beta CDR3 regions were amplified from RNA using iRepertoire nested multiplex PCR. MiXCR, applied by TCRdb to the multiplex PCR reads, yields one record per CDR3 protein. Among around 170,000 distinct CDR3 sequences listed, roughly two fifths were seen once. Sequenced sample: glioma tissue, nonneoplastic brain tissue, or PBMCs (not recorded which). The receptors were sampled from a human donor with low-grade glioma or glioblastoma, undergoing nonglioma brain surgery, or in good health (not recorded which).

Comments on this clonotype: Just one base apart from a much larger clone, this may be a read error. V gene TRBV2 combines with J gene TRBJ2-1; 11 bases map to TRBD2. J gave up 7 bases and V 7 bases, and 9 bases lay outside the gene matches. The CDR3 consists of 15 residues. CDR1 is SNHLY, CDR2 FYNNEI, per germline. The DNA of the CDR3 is TGTGCCAGCAAGGGGACTAGCGGCCCAAAGAATGAGCAGTTCTTC. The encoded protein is CASKGTSGPKNEQFF.

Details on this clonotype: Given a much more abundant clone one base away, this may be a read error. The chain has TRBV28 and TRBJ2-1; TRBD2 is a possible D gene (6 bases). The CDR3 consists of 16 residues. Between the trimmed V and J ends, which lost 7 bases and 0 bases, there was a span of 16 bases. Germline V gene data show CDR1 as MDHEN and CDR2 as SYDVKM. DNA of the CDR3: TGTGCCAGCAAACCGACTACCGGGAGCTCCTACAATGAGCAGTTCTTC. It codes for CASKPTTGSSYNEQFF.

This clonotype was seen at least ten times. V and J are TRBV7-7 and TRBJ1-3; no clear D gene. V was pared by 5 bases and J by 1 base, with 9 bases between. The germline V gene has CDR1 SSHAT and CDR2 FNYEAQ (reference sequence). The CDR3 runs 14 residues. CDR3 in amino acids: CASSPTESGNTIYF. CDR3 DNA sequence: TGTGCCAGCAGCCCGACGGAGTCTGGAAACACCATATATTTT.

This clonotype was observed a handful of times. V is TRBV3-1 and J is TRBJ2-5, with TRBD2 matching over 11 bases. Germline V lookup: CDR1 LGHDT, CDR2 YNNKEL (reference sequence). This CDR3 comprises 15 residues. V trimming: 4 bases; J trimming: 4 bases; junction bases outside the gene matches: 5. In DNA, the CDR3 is TGTGCCAGCAGCCCCACCACTAGCGGGAGAGAGACCCAGTACTTC. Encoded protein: CASSPTTSGRETQYF.

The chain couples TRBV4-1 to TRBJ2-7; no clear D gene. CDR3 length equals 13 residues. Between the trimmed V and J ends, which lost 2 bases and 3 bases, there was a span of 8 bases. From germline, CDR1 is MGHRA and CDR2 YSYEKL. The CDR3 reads CASSQQPFYEQYF. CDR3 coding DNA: TGCGCCAGCAGCCAACAGCCCTTCTACGAGCAGTACTTC.

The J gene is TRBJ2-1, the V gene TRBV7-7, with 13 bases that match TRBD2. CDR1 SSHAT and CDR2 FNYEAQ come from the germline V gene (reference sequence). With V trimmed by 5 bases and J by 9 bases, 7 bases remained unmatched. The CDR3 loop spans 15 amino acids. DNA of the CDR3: TGTGCCAGCAGCACCGGACTAGCGGGAGTAGGTGAGCAGTTCTTC. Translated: CASSTGLAGVGEQFF.

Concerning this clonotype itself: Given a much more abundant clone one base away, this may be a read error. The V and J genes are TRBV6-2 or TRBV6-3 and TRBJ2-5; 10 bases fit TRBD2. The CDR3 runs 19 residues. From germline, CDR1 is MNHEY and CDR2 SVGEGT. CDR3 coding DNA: TGTGCCAGCAGTTACCCGAGAGGACTAGCGGATGATTTCCAAGAGGCCCAGTACTTC. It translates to CASSYPRGLADDFQEAQYF.

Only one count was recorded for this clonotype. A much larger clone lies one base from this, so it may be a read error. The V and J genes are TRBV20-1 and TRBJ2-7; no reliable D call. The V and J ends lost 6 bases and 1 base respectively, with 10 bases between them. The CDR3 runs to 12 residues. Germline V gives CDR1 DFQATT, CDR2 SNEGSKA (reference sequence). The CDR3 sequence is CSAWTNSYEQYF. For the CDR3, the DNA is TGCAGTGCCTGGACCAATTCCTACGAGCAGTACTTC.

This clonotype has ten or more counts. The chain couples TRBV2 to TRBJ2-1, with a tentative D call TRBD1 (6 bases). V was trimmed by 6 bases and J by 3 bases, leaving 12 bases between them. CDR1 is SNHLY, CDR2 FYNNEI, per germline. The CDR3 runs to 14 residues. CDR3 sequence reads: CASSQETGYNEQFF. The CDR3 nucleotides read TGTGCCAGCAGCCAAGAGACAGGCTACAATGAGCAGTTCTTC. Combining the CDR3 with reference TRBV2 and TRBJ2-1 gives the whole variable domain EPEVTQTPSHQVTQMGQEVILRCVPISNHLYFYWYRQILGQKVEFLVSFYNNEISEKSEIFDDQFSVERPDGSNFTLKIRSTKLEDSAMYFCASSQETGYNEQFFGPGTRLTVL.

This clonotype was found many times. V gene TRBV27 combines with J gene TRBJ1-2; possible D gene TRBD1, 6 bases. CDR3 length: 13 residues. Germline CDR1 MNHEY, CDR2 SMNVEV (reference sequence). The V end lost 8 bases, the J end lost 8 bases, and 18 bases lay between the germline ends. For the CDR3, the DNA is TGTGCCAGCCGAGGGGGGGGCCGTGAGGGCTACACCTTC. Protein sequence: CASRGGGREGYTF.

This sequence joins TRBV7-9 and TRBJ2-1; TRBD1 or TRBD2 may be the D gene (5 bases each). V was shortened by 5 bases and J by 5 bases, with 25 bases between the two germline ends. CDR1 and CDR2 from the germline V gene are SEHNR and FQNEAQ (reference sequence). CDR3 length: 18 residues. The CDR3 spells CASSDGRVWERTNNEQFF. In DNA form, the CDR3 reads TGTGCCAGCAGCGATGGGAGAGTGTGGGAGAGGACAAACAATGAGCAGTTCTTC.

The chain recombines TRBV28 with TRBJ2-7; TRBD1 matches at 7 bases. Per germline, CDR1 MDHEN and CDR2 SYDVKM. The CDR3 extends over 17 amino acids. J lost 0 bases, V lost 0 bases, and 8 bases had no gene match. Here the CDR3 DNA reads TGTGCCAGCAGTTTATGGCAGACAGGGACGAGCTCCTACGAGCAGTACTTC. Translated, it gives CASSLWQTGTSSYEQYF.

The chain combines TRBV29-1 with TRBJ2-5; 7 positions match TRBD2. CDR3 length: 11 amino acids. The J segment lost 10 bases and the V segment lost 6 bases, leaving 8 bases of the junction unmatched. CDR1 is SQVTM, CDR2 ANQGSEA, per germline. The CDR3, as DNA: TGCAGCGTGATACGGACGGGGGGCCAGTACTTC. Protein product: CSVIRTGGQYF.

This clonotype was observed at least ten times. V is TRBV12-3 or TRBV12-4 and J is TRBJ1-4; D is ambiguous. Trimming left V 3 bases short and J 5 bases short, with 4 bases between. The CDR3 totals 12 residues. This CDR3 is CASSLGNEKLFF. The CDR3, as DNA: TGTGCCAGCAGTTTGGGAAATGAAAAACTGTTTTTT.